A selection of T cell receptor beta chains follows, all from one sample in a study of cytomegalovirus exposure and HLA in healthy donors. TCRdb's table, derived via immunoSEQ multiplex PCR, lists solely in-frame clones and lacks some. The sample includes fewer than 120,000 clones, approximately 79% of them seen just once. Source material: PBMCs. The receptors derive from a man aged 25-40 years in good health and CMV-seropositive. Both conserved end residues are trimmed from each CDR3. Fields, in order: J gene, V gene, CDR3 protein.

>TRBJ2-2|TRBV19
ASSRFGTSGGAHTGELF
>TRBJ2-1|TRBV11-1
ASSLPGSYNEQF
>TRBJ1-3|TRBV27
ASSSTGGGNTIY
>TRBJ1-5|TRBV13
ASSLGGAGGAQH
>TRBJ1-4|TRBV5-6
ASSAMRGEKLF
>TRBJ2-5|TRBV18
ASSPAGVQETQY
>TRBJ1-3|TRBV6-1
ASTGVSGNTIY
>TRBJ2-3|TRBV5-1
ASSLVLAGATDTQY
>TRBJ1-3|TRBV25-1
ASSAKDRGPGNTIY
>TRBJ2-1|TRBV4-3
ASSHGSGEWNEQF
>TRBJ1-2|TRBV6-4
ASSATAGTEYGYT
>TRBJ2-7|TRBV29-1
SVEDLGSYEQY
>TRBJ2-3|TRBV9
ASSVVRGASTDTQY
>TRBJ2-3|TRBV7-9
ASSLEIASGAQY
>TRBJ2-7|TRBV7-2
ASSLSPGYEQY
>TRBJ1-6|TRBV5-1
ASSLAVSSPLH
>TRBJ2-5|TRBV25-1
ASSDRGGLRETQY
>TRBJ2-7|TRBV11-2
ASSLGQDYEQY
>TRBJ1-5|TRBV6-5
ASSYSPDQPQH
>TRBJ2-7|TRBV7-6
ASSTSGLGYEQY
>TRBJ2-5|TRBV15
ATSRDRGGETQY
>TRBJ1-1|TRBV5-1
ASSDRDYPTEAF
>TRBJ2-5|TRBV5-4
ASSLWGQGVQETQY
>TRBJ1-3|TRBV7-9
ASSPAGGNSGNTIY
>TRBJ2-1|TRBV5-6
ASSFRTTGVYNEQF
>TRBJ2-3|TRBV9
ASSDRGDTDTQY
>TRBJ2-7|TRBV5-1
ASSLAGGGESYEQY
>TRBJ1-1|TRBV11-3
ASSLGAGRAMNTEAF
>TRBJ2-2|TRBV4-2
ASSQGASGGVGELF
>TRBJ2-1|TRBV6-5
ASSLTGKINDEQF
>TRBJ2-5|TRBV19
ASSRSSGGLMAQY
>TRBJ2-5|TRBV9
ASSPEGRAQETQY
>TRBJ1-3|TRBV7-9
ASSLAPGRVSGNTIY
>TRBJ1-2|TRBV30
AWSRGQGYT
>TRBJ2-7|TRBV27
ASSLNTGDREYEQY
>TRBJ1-2|TRBV15
ATSRARGVSYYGYT
>TRBJ2-7|TRBV19
ASSPWTGVEQY
>TRBJ1-1|TRBV30
AWSVTHRTEAF
>TRBJ1-5|TRBV2
ASSAYRVNQPQH
>TRBJ2-7|TRBV5-4
ASSLAGGGYEQY
>TRBJ1-5|TRBV27
ASSPLGQGARQPQH
>TRBJ2-3|TRBV7-2
ASSPRGGGPSTDTQY
>TRBJ2-1|TRBV6-5
ASSRDYLGNEQF
>TRBJ1-4|TRBV7-2
ASSLDRGTNEKLF
>TRBJ1-2|TRBV29-1
SVVGQGNYGYT
>TRBJ1-5|TRBV27
ASSSQGQGNSNQPQH
>TRBJ1-2|TRBV27
ASSFNRGYGYT
>TRBJ2-3|TRBV20-1
SAHQTDTQY
>TRBJ2-7|TRBV30
AWSFGQGAN
>TRBJ1-4|TRBV5-1
ATKTGVTNEKLF
>TRBJ2-7|TRBV5-8
ASQDRGPDEQY
>.|TRBV15
ATSPGGISYEQY
>TRBJ2-3|TRBV10-1
ASSVFTSGGVDTQY
>TRBJ1-4|TRBV7-9
ASSTGTGSNEKLF
>TRBJ2-7|TRBV18
ASSPQGQVYEQY
>TRBJ1-5|TRBV2
ASRDRYNQPQH